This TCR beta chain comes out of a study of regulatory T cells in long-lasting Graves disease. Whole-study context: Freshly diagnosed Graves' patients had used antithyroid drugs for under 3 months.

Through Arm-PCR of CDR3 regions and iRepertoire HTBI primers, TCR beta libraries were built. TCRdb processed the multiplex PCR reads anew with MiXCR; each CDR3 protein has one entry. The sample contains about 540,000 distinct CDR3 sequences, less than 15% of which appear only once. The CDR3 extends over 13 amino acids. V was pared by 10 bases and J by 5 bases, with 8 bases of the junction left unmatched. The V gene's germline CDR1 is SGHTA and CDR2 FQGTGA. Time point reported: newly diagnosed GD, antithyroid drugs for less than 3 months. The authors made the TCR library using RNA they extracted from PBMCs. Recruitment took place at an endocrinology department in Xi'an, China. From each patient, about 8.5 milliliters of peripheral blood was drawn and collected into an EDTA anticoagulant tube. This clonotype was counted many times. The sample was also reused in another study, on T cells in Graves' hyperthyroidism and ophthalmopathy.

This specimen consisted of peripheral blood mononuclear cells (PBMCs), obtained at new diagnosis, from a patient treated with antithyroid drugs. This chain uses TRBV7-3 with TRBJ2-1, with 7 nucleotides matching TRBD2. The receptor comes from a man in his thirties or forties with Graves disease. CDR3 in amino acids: CATSMGTNNEQFF. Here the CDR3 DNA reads TGTGCCACATCGATGGGGACTAACAATGAGCAGTTCTTC.